This T cell receptor (beta chain) was documented in a study of T cells after yellow fever vaccination. Only a few counts were recorded for this clonotype. Its antigen is not identified. V dropped 3 bases and J dropped 11; count of bases not matched to a gene: 9. The CDR3 is 15 residues long. The germline V gene encodes CDR1 ENHRY and CDR2 SYGVKD. A process of 5'RACE template switching, which added a universal primer site and UMIs, was used to make TCR cDNA. TCRdb reprocessed the 5' RACE reads via MiXCR and lists one record per CDR3 protein. The sample records 610,000 or so distinct CDR3 sequences, around an eighth being singletons. Findings and caveats of the study: Reappearing after the booster were most of the clones from primary vaccination (roughly 96% CD4, approximately 89% CD8).

This clonotype was sampled from a man in his thirties or forties who received the YFV17D yellow fever vaccine. The chain employs TRBV10-3 and TRBJ2-2; 10 nucleotides agree with TRBD2. Specimen: PBMCs, collected on the day of the yellow fever booster vaccination. CDR3 in DNA: TGTGCCATCAGTGACTTCTTAGCGGGAGGACCCGAGCTGTTTTTT. It translates to CAISDFLAGGPELFF.